These 9 T cell receptor beta chains were all obtained from the same sample, sequenced in a study of metastatic and nonmetastatic thyroid tumors. Patients underwent thyroid surgery, and none had received any treatment before it. TCRdb reassembled clones from the PCR reads with MiXCR. This sample has approximately 20,000 clones, with 25% to 30% found just once. The source material was tumor tissue. The receptor set was obtained from a female donor with papillary thyroid cancer or a benign thyroid nodule (not recorded which). Some clones in this sample may be carry-over from other donors' samples.

A few counts support this clone. CDR3 nucleotide sequence: TGTGCCAGCAGTGAATCGCCGGAAACCGGGGAGCTGTTTTTT. Protein product: CASSESPETGELFF. The chain uses TRBV6-1 and TRBJ2-2; D is uncertain. Germline CDR1 and CDR2: MNHNS and SASEGT. Deletions cut 2 bases from V and 5 bases from J, with 9 bases between. The CDR3 extends over 14 amino acids.

The chain joins TRBV20-1 to TRBJ2-1; D remains ambiguous. This CDR3 region has 9 residues. Trimming removed 5 bases from V and 9 bases from J, with 5 bases in between. Germline assignment: CDR1 DFQATT and CDR2 SNEGSKA (reference sequence). The CDR3 DNA follows: TGCAGTGCTTCTATTGAGCAGTTCTTC. Translation gives CSASIEQFF.

By its share, this clone is medium-sized (0.01 to 0.1%). This sample includes further DNA sequences coding for the same CDR3. J is TRBJ1-2 and V is TRBV28; tentative D call: TRBD1 (6 bases). The CDR3 has 16 amino acids. Looked up from germline, CDR1 is MDHEN and CDR2 is SYDVKM. V was cut by 3 bases and J by 2 bases, with 16 bases left in between. CDR3 residues: CASSFPGWQGNYGYTF. CDR3 coding DNA: TGTGCCAGCAGTTTCCCGGGGTGGCAGGGGAACTATGGCTACACCTTC.

Regarding this clone: Just one base apart from a much larger clone, this may be a read error. Other DNA variants within this sample encode the same CDR3. The rearrangement uses TRBV28 and TRBJ2-3, with D tentatively TRBD2 (8 bases). Per the germline V gene, CDR1 is MDHEN and CDR2 is SYDVKM. The CDR3 runs to 16 residues. The CDR3 loop reads CATSEGSGRGTDTQYF. As DNA, the CDR3 is TGTGCCACCTCAGAGGGGAGCGGGAGAGGGACAGATACTCAGTATTTT.

The chain uses TRBV7-8 and TRBJ2-7; D perhaps matches TRBD1 (6 bases). V was trimmed by 5 bases and J by 5 bases, leaving 10 bases between them. Germline assignment: CDR1 SGHVS and CDR2 FQNEAQ. CDR3 size: 12 residues. As DNA, the CDR3 is TGTGCCAGCAGCGTGGACAGCCACGAGCAGTACTTC. This gives the protein CASSVDSHEQYF.

The rearrangement joins TRBV6-2 or TRBV6-3 to TRBJ1-1, with D unclear. Germline V gene data show CDR1 as MNHEY and CDR2 as SVGEGT. This CDR3 has 14 residues. The V gene lost 8 bases and the J gene lost 1 base, with 14 bases spanning the gap. CDR3 sequence reads: CASRSLAANTEAFF. The DNA for the CDR3 is TGTGCCAGCCGTTCACTTGCGGCGAACACTGAAGCTTTCTTT.

At least ten counts were recorded for this clone. V gene TRBV19 combines with J gene TRBJ2-3; unclear D gene. The V gene lost 2 bases and the J gene lost 0 bases, with 6 bases spanning the gap. Germline lookup yields CDR1 LNHDA and CDR2 SQIVND (reference sequence). This CDR3 contains 14 residues. In nucleotides, the CDR3 is TGTGCCAGTAGTATAACCTCTAGCACAGATACGCAGTATTTT. Amino acids: CASSITSSTDTQYF.

This clone was observed many times. The gene calls are TRBV7-6 and TRBJ2-3; 8 bases are a match to TRBD2. The ends lost 5 bases at V and 3 bases at J; junction bases unmatched: 7. From germline, CDR1 is SGHVS and CDR2 FNYEAQ. This CDR3 contains 15 residues. The CDR3 DNA reads as TGTGCCAGCAGCCCCACCCCGGGAGGGACAGATACGCAGTATTTT. Amino acids: CASSPTPGGTDTQYF. Based on the CDR3 plus reference TRBV7-6 and TRBJ2-3, the full variable domain is GAGVSQSPRYKVTKRGQDVALRCDPISGHVSLYWYRQALGQGPEFLTYFNYEAQQDKSGLPNDRFSAERPEGSISTLTIQRTEQRDSAMYRCASSPTPGGTDTQYFGPGTRLTVL.

V usage is TRBV7-8 and J usage is TRBJ2-7; no firm D call. The germline CDR1 and CDR2 sequences are SGHVS and FQNEAQ. V lost 4 bases to trimming and J lost 3 bases, with 13 bases between them. CDR3 length: 14 amino acids. The CDR3 sequence is CASSSLVDFYEQYF. DNA for the CDR3: TGTGCCAGCAGCTCCCTGGTAGACTTCTACGAGCAGTACTTC.